The 9 T cell receptor beta chains below come from one sample, sequenced in a study of blood T cell repertoires in COVID-19. The table came from immunoSEQ multiplex PCR; TCRdb's copy has only in-frame clones and leaves some out. Seen here are some 230,000 clones, roughly 80% observed once, and the top ten hold approximately 5.1%. What was sequenced was peripheral blood. These receptors originate from a woman aged 55-75 years who had recovered from COVID-19.

This clone was seen only once. This chain connects TRBV7-6 to TRBJ1-4; D call uncertain. Trimming removed 5 bases at V and 8 bases at J, with 12 bases between. CDR1 SGHVS and CDR2 FNYEAQ come from the germline V gene. This CDR3 contains 13 residues. The CDR3 is CASSIRAGEKLFF. CDR3 nucleotide sequence: TGTGCCAGCAGCATAAGGGCGGGGGAAAAACTGTTTTTT. The entire variable domain, with the rest obtained from reference TRBV7-6 and TRBJ1-4, is as follows: GAGVSQSPRYKVTKRGQDVALRCDPISGHVSLYWYRQALGQGPEFLTYFNYEAQQDKSGLPNDRFSAERPEGSISTLTIQRTEQRDSAMYRCASSIRAGEKLFFGSGTQLSVL.

This clone was recorded a few times. The chain combines TRBV7-8 with TRBJ1-2; tentative D call: TRBD1 (5 bases). V lost 3 bases, J lost 7 bases, and 27 bases lay in between. This CDR3 has 18 residues. In germline, CDR1 is SGHVS, CDR2 FQNEAQ. CDR3 loop: CASSFGVVVGQLTPGYTF. CDR3 DNA: TGTGCCAGCAGCTTTGGAGTTGTAGTTGGACAACTAACTCCTGGCTACACCTTC. Full variable domain (rest looked up from reference TRBV7-8 and TRBJ1-2): GAGVSQSPRYKVAKRGQDVALRCDPISGHVSLFWYQQALGQGPEFLTYFQNEAQLDKSGLPSDRFFAERPEGSVSTLKIQRTQQEDSAVYLCASSFGVVVGQLTPGYTFGSGTRLTVV.

This chain joins TRBV18 and TRBJ2-6; D ambiguous. CDR1 and CDR2 (germline): KGHSH, LQKENI. Trimming removed 2 bases at V and 1 base at J, with 6 bases between. This CDR3 contains 15 residues. The CDR3 loop reads CASSPGRSGANVLTF. In DNA form, the CDR3 reads TGTGCCAGCTCACCAGGCAGGTCTGGGGCCAACGTCCTGACTTTC.

The genes are TRBV2 and TRBJ1-5; TRBD1 matches 8 bases. The CDR3 contains 15 residues. CDR1 is SNHLY and CDR2 is FYNNEI in the germline V gene. V lost 6 bases and J lost 2; bases outside the gene matches: 6. The CDR3 spells CASRVETGGNQPQHF. The CDR3 DNA sequence: TGTGCCAGCAGGGTCGAGACAGGGGGCAATCAGCCCCAGCATTTT. Full variable domain (outside the CDR3, taken from reference TRBV2 and TRBJ1-5): EPEVTQTPSHQVTQMGQEVILRCVPISNHLYFYWYRQILGQKVEFLVSFYNNEISEKSEIFDDQFSVERPDGSNFTLKIRSTKLEDSAMYFCASRVETGGNQPQHFGDGTRLSIL.

This chain connects TRBV9 to TRBJ2-1; 14 nucleotides align to TRBD2. Per germline, CDR1 SGDLS and CDR2 YYNGEE. With 4 bases clipped from V and 3 bases from J, the junction kept 12 bases outside the gene matches. CDR3 length: 19 residues. The CDR3 sequence is CASSLGLAGAKLDYNEQFF. CDR3 nucleotides: TGTGCCAGCAGCTTGGGACTAGCGGGGGCCAAACTCGACTACAATGAGCAGTTCTTC.

The chain has TRBV19 and TRBJ1-5; TRBD1 agrees at 11 bases. Unmatched junction bases numbered 4, after V lost 10 bases and J lost 5 bases. Germline assignment: CDR1 LNHDA and CDR2 SQIVND (reference sequence). The CDR3 runs 13 residues. The CDR3 spells CATRDRGYQPQHF. The CDR3 DNA follows: TGTGCCACCCGGGACAGGGGGTATCAGCCCCAGCATTTT.

This chain joins TRBV5-1 and TRBJ2-1, with 12 bases matching TRBD1. V trimming: 1 base; J trimming: 9 bases; junction bases outside the gene matches: 8. CDR1 and CDR2 (germline): SGHRS, YFSETQ. This CDR3 has 16 amino acids. The chain's CDR3 is CASSLTRDRGQTEQFF. The CDR3 nucleotides read TGCGCCAGCAGCTTGACACGGGACAGGGGGCAGACTGAGCAGTTCTTC. Using reference TRBV5-1 and TRBJ2-1 for the parts outside the CDR3, the full variable domain is KAGVTQTPRYLIKTRGQQVTLSCSPISGHRSVSWYQQTPGQGLQFLFEYFSETQRNKGNFPGRFSGRQFSNSRSEMNVSTLELGDSALYLCASSLTRDRGQTEQFFGPGTRLTVL.

The rearrangement joins TRBV29-1 to TRBJ2-1; 14 bases are shared with TRBD2. Germline trimming cut 8 bases from V and 7 bases from J; bases unmatched to any gene: 7. The CDR3 has 14 amino acids. Germline CDR1 is SQVTM and CDR2 is ANQGSEA. CDR3 in amino acids: CSLGLAGGVNEQFF. The DNA for the CDR3 is TGCAGCTTAGGACTAGCGGGGGGTGTAAATGAGCAGTTCTTC.

The rearrangement joins TRBV5-5 to TRBJ2-5; 7 bases line up with TRBD2. J was trimmed by 2 bases and V by 0 bases; bases with no gene match: 4. Germline-derived CDR1 and CDR2 are SGHKS and YYEKEE (reference sequence). The CDR3 length is 15 residues. CDR3 nucleotide sequence: TGTGCCAGCAGCTTGGACGGGGGACTACAAGAGACCCAGTACTTC. This encodes CASSLDGGLQETQYF. The full variable domain, with the rest looked up from reference TRBV5-5 and TRBJ2-5, is DAGVTQSPTHLIKTRGQQVTLRCSPISGHKSVSWYQQVLGQGPQFIFQYYEKEERGRGNFPDRFSARQFPNYSSELNVNALLLGDSALYLCASSLDGGLQETQYFGPGTRLLVL.